This T cell receptor beta chain was sequenced in a study of blood T cell repertoires in COVID-19. Libraries were prepared by immunoSEQ multiplex PCR; TCRdb keeps only in-frame clonotypes and omits some of them. The sample records approximately 63,000 clones, roughly 87% being singletons. The V segment lost 2 bases and the J segment 7 bases; nucleotides outside the gene matches: 8. The CDR3 length is 15 residues. Germline assignment: CDR1 MNHEY and CDR2 SVGAGI. The V gene is TRBV6-5, the J gene TRBJ2-1, with 7 bases fitting TRBD2. Sequencing input: peripheral blood. This TCR derives from a man older than 75 in a cohort sampled during active COVID-19. The CDR3 loop is CASSYLGEGENEQFF. The CDR3 nucleotides are TGTGCCAGCAGTTACCTGGGGGAGGGTGAGAATGAGCAGTTCTTC.